This T cell receptor beta chain was documented in a study of T cell responses to AZD1222 COVID-19 vaccine. Points from the study as a whole: Only after the peak T cell response were repertoires sampled. Donors skewed white British and female; clonal diversity was possibly underestimated.

Using immunoSEQ multiplex PCR, the repertoire was profiled, and TCRdb retains in-frame clones only, with some absent. The sample includes tens of thousands of clones, less than 95% of them seen just once. Concerning this clone: What it binds is not known.

V was clipped by 2 bases and J by 16 bases, with 14 bases between them. CDR1 and CDR2 from the germline V gene are MRHNA and SNTAGT. The CDR3 consists of 12 residues. This specimen consisted of peripheral blood, obtained 28 days after the second AZD1222 dose. The rearrangement joins TRBV6-4 to TRBJ1-4; no clear D gene. The TCR sequence derives from an adult who received the AZD1222 COVID-19 vaccine. CDR3 in amino acids: CASSDRLNRWFF. Written as DNA, the CDR3 is TGTGCCAGCAGTGACCGACTCAATAGATGGTTTTTT.